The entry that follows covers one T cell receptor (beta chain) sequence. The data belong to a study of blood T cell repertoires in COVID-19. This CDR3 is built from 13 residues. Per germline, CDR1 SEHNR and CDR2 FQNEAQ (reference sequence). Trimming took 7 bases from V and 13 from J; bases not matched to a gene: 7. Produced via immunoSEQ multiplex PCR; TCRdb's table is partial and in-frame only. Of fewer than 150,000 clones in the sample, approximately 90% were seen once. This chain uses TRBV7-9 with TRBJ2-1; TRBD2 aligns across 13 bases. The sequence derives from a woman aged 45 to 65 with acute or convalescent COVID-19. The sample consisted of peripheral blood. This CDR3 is CASTTSGGGVQFF. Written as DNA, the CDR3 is TGTGCCAGCACCACTAGCGGGGGGGGCGTCCAGTTCTTC.